This passage covers 2 T cell receptor beta chains from one sample sequenced in a study of T cells in Graves' hyperthyroidism and ophthalmopathy. RNA transcripts yielded amplified TCR beta CDR3 regions. The HTBI primer set served for first-round RT-PCR of the TCR CDR3. TCRdb reprocessed the multiplex PCR reads via MiXCR and lists one record per CDR3 protein. The sample shows roughly 750,000 distinct CDR3 sequences, over 15% of them seen only once. The material sequenced was blood. The receptor set was obtained from a man aged 18 to 30 with Graves' hyperthyroidism.

There are a few counts of this clonotype. The CDR3 coding sequence is TGTGCCACCCACGGAGGTGGCAGGCTCATCCAGCCCCAGCATTTT. Protein: CATHGGGRLIQPQHF. The chain uses TRBV6-2 or TRBV6-3 and TRBJ1-5; D gene unclear. Germline loops: CDR1 MNHEY, CDR2 SVGEGT. The CDR3 runs to 15 residues. V shed 10 bases and J shed 7 bases, with 23 bases lying between them.

This clonotype occurred many times. The chain recombines TRBV28 with TRBJ2-1, with D hard to call. The CDR3 runs to 16 residues. Germline CDR1 reads MDHEN; CDR2 reads SYDVKM. V was pared by 2 bases and J by 5 bases, with 16 bases between. Written as DNA, the CDR3 is TGTGCCAGCAGTTTAGGGGTCGCAGCGAAGAACAATGAGCAGTTCTTC. It specifies CASSLGVAAKNNEQFF.